The 17 T cell receptor beta chains in this list originate from one sample, sequenced in a study of PD-1 blockade in classical Hodgkin lymphoma. The sample's time point: cycle 4 day 1 (C4D1), after more than 5 weeks of nivolumab. In every patient, relapse followed autologous stem cell transplantation, while exposure to brentuximab vedotin differed. The assay was immunoSEQ multiplex PCR, and TCRdb's table has in-frame clones only and misses some. The sample records approximately 89,000 clones, 83% being singletons. Here the sequenced sample was peripheral blood mononuclear cells (PBMCs), taken before the fourth cycle of nivolumab. Every receptor here comes from a human donor with classical Hodgkin lymphoma.

This chain links TRBV6-6 with TRBJ1-1; no clear D gene. CDR3 length: 12 amino acids. The V gene lost 5 bases and the J gene lost 3 bases, with 7 bases spanning the gap. CDR1 and CDR2 (germline): MNHNY, SVGAGI (reference sequence). The CDR3 nucleotides read TGTGCCAGCAGTCCCGCCTACACTGAAGCTTTCTTT. Protein sequence: CASSPAYTEAFF.

CDR3 sequence (DNA): TGTGCCAGCAGCCTGGGGTCCGGGACAGTCGGTTCACCCCTCCACTTT. This sequence encodes CASSLGSGTVGSPLHF. The chain uses TRBV5-4 and TRBJ1-6; 7 nucleotides align to TRBD1. V was clipped by 4 bases and J by 9 bases; unmatched bases: 13. CDR3 length: 16 amino acids. The germline gives CDR1 SGHNT, CDR2 YYREEE (reference sequence).

In DNA, the CDR3 is TGTGCCAGCAGCCCGGAGGTTCCTTCCTACGAGCAGTACTTC. It specifies CASSPEVPSYEQYF. The chain recombines TRBV6-4 with TRBJ2-7, with D tentatively TRBD2 (5 bases). Trimming left V 6 bases short and J 1 base short, with 13 bases between. The CDR3 totals 14 residues. Germline V gives CDR1 MRHNA, CDR2 SNTAGT.

This clone was observed a few times. The chain joins TRBV11-2 to TRBJ2-3; D perhaps matches TRBD2 (5 bases). Trimming took 5 bases from V and 6 from J, leaving 12 bases between them. The CDR3 is 13 amino acids. Germline V gives CDR1 SGHAT, CDR2 FQNNGV. The CDR3 sequence is CASSNQLGDTQYF. In DNA, the CDR3 is TGTGCCAGCAGCAACCAACTAGGTGATACGCAGTATTTT.

The V and J genes are TRBV28 and TRBJ1-2; D uncertain. The CDR3 is 12 residues long. Per germline, CDR1 MDHEN and CDR2 SYDVKM. V gave up 6 bases and J gave up 0 bases, with 5 bases separating them. The CDR3 loop reads CASSAANYGYTF. Written as DNA, the CDR3 is TGTGCCAGCAGCGCCGCTAACTATGGCTACACCTTC.

The chain uses TRBV5-1 and TRBJ2-5; TRBD1 agrees at 9 bases. This CDR3 contains 14 residues. Germline CDR1 SGHRS, CDR2 YFSETQ. Trimming cost V 4 bases and J 5 bases; bases outside gene matches: 6. The DNA for the CDR3 is TGCGCCAGCAGCGTAACAGGGGGCCGGGAGACCCAGTACTTC. It yields the protein CASSVTGGRETQYF.

This chain connects TRBV7-2 to TRBJ2-1; TRBD2 aligns across 9 bases. Germline CDR1 reads SGHTA; CDR2 reads FQGNSA. The ends lost 3 bases at V and 5 bases at J; junction bases unmatched: 8. This CDR3 spans 16 amino acids. The CDR3 coding sequence is TGTGCCAGCAGCTTGGGACTAGCTATTGCCGACAATGAGCAGTTCTTC. This gives the protein CASSLGLAIADNEQFF.

J is TRBJ1-2 and V is TRBV6-4; no clear D. Germline CDR1 and CDR2: MRHNA and SNTAGT. V was shortened by 5 bases and J by 0 bases, with 7 bases between the two germline ends. The CDR3 is made up of 13 amino acids. The CDR3 here is CASSKGPNYGYTF. In DNA form, the CDR3 reads TGTGCCAGCAGTAAAGGGCCTAACTATGGCTACACCTTC.

This clone was detected a few times. This rearrangement joins TRBV7-3 to TRBJ2-5, with D hard to call. CDR3 length equals 12 residues. The germline V gene encodes CDR1 SGHTA and CDR2 FQGTGA. Trimming removed 3 bases at V and 5 bases at J, with 7 bases between. The CDR3 DNA reads as TGTGCCAGCAGCTTTCAACAGGAGACCCAGTACTTC. It is translated as CASSFQQETQYF.

The V call is TRBV30, the J call TRBJ2-4; 7 nucleotides align to TRBD2. Germline loops: CDR1 GTSNPN, CDR2 SVGIG (reference sequence). The V segment lost 3 bases and the J segment 3 bases; nucleotides outside the gene matches: 14. This CDR3 spans 17 amino acids. The CDR3 DNA reads as TGTGCCTGGAGCTCGGGTCAACCGGGGAGGGGCAAAAACATTCAGTACTTC. It encodes CAWSSGQPGRGKNIQYF.

This clone was observed once. This chain connects TRBV18 to TRBJ2-7; perhaps TRBD1 as D (6 bases). V dropped 2 bases and J dropped 5 bases, with 13 bases sitting between them. Germline V gene lookup returns CDR1 KGHSH and CDR2 LQKENI. This CDR3 is built from 14 residues. CDR3 DNA: TGTGCCAGCTCACCAACCCAGGGGATCCACGAGCAGTACTTC. This codes for CASSPTQGIHEQYF. The variable domain in full, completed from reference TRBV18 and TRBJ2-7, reads NAGVMQNPRHLVRRRGQEARLRCSPMKGHSHVYWYRQLPEEGLKFMVYLQKENIIDESGMPKERFSAEFPKEGPSILRIQQVVRGDSAAYFCASSPTQGIHEQYFGPGTRLTVT.

The chain joins TRBV6-5 to TRBJ2-7; 8 bases line up with TRBD2. V dropped 6 bases and J dropped 5; count of bases not matched to a gene: 9. The CDR3 is 14 residues long. Germline values: CDR1 MNHEY, CDR2 SVGAGI. CDR3 sequence: CASRLGGGPNEQYF. In DNA, the CDR3 is TGTGCCAGCAGATTAGGCGGGGGGCCTAACGAGCAGTACTTC.

This chain joins TRBV6-6 and TRBJ2-6; D unclear. Germline CDR1 and CDR2: MNHNY and SVGAGI (reference sequence). V lost 6 bases and J lost 0, with 9 bases in between. This CDR3 spans 15 amino acids. The CDR3 sequence is CASSSIHSGANVLTF. CDR3 DNA sequence: TGTGCCAGCAGCTCCATACACTCTGGGGCCAACGTCCTGACTTTC.

The chain has TRBV19 and TRBJ1-1; D not resolved. The V end lost 7 bases, the J end lost 11 bases, and 20 bases lay between the germline ends. Per the germline V gene, CDR1 is LNHDA and CDR2 is SQIVND (reference sequence). This CDR3 spans 13 amino acids. The CDR3 nucleotides are TGTGCCAGTACCGAAAGAGAGACTAGTGAGGCTTTCTTT. It codes for CASTERETSEAFF.

The gene calls are TRBV4-1 and TRBJ1-4; D might be TRBD1 (5 bases). Trimming took 1 base from V and 8 from J, leaving 17 bases between them. The germline gives CDR1 MGHRA, CDR2 YSYEKL. There are 16 residues in the CDR3. The chain's CDR3 is CASSQGQGVGREKLFF. In DNA, the CDR3 is TGCGCCAGCAGCCAAGGGCAGGGAGTGGGTAGGGAAAAACTGTTTTTT.

The CDR3 DNA is TGTGCCTGGAGACCCCCGGGGGGGCGAAACACTGAAGCTTTCTTT. Translating gives CAWRPPGGRNTEAFF. The J gene is TRBJ1-1, the V gene TRBV30, with a tentative D call TRBD1 (6 bases). V dropped 3 bases and J dropped 2 bases, with 16 bases sitting between them. This CDR3 has 15 amino acids. Germline V gene data show CDR1 as GTSNPN and CDR2 as SVGIG (reference sequence).

V gene TRBV7-2 combines with J gene TRBJ2-3, with D perhaps matching TRBD1 (6 bases). V lost 5 bases and J 6 bases, leaving 21 bases between the germline ends. CDR3 length: 16 amino acids. The germline V gene has CDR1 SGHTA and CDR2 FQGNSA. The CDR3 DNA is TGTGCCAGCAGCCCCGGGACAAGACAAACGAGGGATACGCAGTATTTT. Its translation is CASSPGTRQTRDTQYF.